A selection of T cell receptor beta chains follows, all from one sample in a study of technical replicates of blood from a few donors. Only in-frame clones appear in the TCRdb table, and some are missing; sequencing was by immunoSEQ multiplex PCR. Among about 50,000 clones, nearly 95% were seen once, and the ten largest hold about 3%. The material sequenced was PBMCs. The receptors were sampled from a human donor in good health. Some clones in this sample may be carry-over from other donors' samples. CDR3s include the opening cysteine and the closing phenylalanine or tryptophan.

>TRBV7-2|TRBJ2-7
CASSLERGGSYEQYF
>TRBV4-2|TRBJ1-2
CASSQEPTGKSGYTF
>TRBV14|TRBJ2-5
CASSQELAEETQYF
>TRBV5-4|TRBJ1-6
CASSPPGDRSPLHF
>TRBV6-6|TRBJ1-2
CASSYLQGAGGYTF
>TRBV4-3|TRBJ2-7
CASSQEPSGSSYEQYF
>TRBV1|TRBJ1-1
CTSSQVDRNTEAFF
>TRBV30|TRBJ1-4
CAWSKTTGIPNEKLFF
>TRBV7-9|TRBJ2-7
CASSLAEFYEQYF
>TRBV30|TRBJ2-7
CAWSVAGGYSYEQYF
>TRBV5-4|TRBJ2-7
CASSLPDRGGEQYF
>TRBV29-1|TRBJ1-5
CSASQGRNQPQHF
>TRBV7-2|TRBJ2-2
CASSFLAGGPRGELFF
>TRBV7-9|TRBJ2-2
CASSLQGTGELFF
>TRBV27|TRBJ1-1
CASRKGTGGITEAFF
>TRBV6-4|TRBJ2-1
CASSEGQGVANEQFF
>TRBV27|TRBJ2-7
CASSVWDSPYEQYF
>TRBV7-9|TRBJ2-6
CASLTFSGSGANVLTF
>TRBV7-6|TRBJ2-2
CASSLETASGQGSGTGELFF
>TRBV5-1|TRBJ2-7
CASSPWTSGPTYEQYF
>TRBV15|TRBJ2-2
CATSGERMGVNTGELFF
>TRBV4-3|TRBJ1-3
CASSQDWGSSGNTIYF
>TRBV7-2|TRBJ2-1
CASSLSLAGGHEQFF
>TRBV15|TRBJ2-5
CATSSGGVQETQYF
>TRBV29-1|TRBJ2-7
CSVLTQEYYEQYF
>TRBV15|TRBJ1-1
CATSRPSIGTGPLNTEAFF
>TRBV4-3|TRBJ1-2
CASSQESDPGYGYTF
>TRBV7-9|TRBJ2-3
CASSLGAGQGTDTQYF
>TRBV25-1|TRBJ2-7
CASSEFSGTSGYEQYF
>TRBV30|TRBJ1-2
CALPRQGAGYGYTF